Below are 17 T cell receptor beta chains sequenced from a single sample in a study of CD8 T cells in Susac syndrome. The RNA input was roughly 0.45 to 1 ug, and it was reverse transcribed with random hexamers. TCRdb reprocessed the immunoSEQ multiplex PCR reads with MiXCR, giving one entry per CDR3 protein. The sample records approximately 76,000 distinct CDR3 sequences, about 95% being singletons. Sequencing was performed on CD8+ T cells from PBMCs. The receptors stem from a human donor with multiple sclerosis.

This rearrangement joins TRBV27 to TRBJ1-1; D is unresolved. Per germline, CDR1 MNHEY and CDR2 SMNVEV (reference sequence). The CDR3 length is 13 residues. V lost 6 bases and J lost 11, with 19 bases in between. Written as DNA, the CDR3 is TGTGCCAGCAGCTCGCTCATGGGATTCCGCGCTTTCTTT. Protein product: CASSSLMGFRAFF.

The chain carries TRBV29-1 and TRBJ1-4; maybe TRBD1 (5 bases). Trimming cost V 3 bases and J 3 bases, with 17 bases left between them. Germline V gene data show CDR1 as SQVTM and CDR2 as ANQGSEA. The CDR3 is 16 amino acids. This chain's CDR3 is CSVEWGVEDPNEKLFF. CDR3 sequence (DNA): TGCAGCGTTGAGTGGGGGGTAGAGGATCCTAATGAAAAACTGTTTTTT.

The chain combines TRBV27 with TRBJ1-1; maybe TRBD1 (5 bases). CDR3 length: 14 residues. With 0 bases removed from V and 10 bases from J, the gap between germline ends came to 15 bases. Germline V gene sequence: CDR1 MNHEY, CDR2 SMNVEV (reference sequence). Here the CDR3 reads CASSLSVGRRVAFF. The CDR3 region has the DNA TGTGCCAGCAGTTTATCGGTGGGGCGGCGGGTAGCTTTCTTT.

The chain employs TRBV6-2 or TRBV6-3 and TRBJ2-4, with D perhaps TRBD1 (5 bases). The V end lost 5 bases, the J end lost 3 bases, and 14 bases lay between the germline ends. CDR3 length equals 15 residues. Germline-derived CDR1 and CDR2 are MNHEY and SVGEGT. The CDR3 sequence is CASSPQGRGKNIQYF. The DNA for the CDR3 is TGTGCCAGCAGTCCGCAGGGTAGAGGCAAAAACATTCAGTACTTC.

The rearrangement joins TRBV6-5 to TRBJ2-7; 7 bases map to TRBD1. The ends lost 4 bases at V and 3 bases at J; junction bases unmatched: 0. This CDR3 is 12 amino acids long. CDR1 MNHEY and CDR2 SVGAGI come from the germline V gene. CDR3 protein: CASSWDSYEQYF. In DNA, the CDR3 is TGTGCCAGCAGTTGGGACAGCTACGAGCAGTACTTC.

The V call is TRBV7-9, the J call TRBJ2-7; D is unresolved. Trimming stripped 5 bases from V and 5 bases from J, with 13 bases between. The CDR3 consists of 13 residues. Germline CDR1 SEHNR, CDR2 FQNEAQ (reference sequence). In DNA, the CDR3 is TGTGCCAGCAGCCCCAACCTACCTAACGAGCAGTACTTC. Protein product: CASSPNLPNEQYF.

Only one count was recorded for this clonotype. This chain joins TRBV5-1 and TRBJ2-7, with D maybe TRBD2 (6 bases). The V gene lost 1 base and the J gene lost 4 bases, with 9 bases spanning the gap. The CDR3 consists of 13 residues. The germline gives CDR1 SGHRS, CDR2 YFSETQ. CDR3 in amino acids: CASSLRGLYEQYF. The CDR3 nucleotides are TGCGCCAGCAGCTTGCGGGGACTTTACGAGCAGTACTTC.

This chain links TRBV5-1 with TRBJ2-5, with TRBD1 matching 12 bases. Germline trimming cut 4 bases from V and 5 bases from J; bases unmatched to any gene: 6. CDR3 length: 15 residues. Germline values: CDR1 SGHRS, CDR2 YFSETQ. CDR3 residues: CASSAGTGGMETQYF. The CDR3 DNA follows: TGCGCCAGCAGCGCTGGGACAGGGGGCATGGAGACCCAGTACTTC. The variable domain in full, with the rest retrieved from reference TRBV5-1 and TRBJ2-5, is KAGVTQTPRYLIKTRGQQVTLSCSPISGHRSVSWYQQTPGQGLQFLFEYFSETQRNKGNFPGRFSGRQFSNSRSEMNVSTLELGDSALYLCASSAGTGGMETQYFGPGTRLLVL.

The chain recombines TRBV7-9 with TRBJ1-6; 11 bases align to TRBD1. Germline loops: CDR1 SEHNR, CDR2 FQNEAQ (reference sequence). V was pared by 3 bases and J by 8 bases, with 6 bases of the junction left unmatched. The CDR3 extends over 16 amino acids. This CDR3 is CASSLPPGQGDSPLHF. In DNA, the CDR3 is TGTGCCAGCAGCTTGCCCCCGGGACAGGGGGATTCACCCCTCCACTTT. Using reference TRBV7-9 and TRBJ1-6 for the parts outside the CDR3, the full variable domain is DTGVSQNPRHKITKRGQNVTFRCDPISEHNRLYWYRQTLGQGPEFLTYFQNEAQLEKSRLLSDRFSAERPKGSFSTLEIQRTEQGDSAMYLCASSLPPGQGDSPLHFGNGTRLTVT.

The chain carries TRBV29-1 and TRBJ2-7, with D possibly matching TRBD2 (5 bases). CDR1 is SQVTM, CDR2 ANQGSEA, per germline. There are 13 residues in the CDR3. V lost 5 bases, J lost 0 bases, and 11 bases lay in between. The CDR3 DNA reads TGCAGCGTTCTCCCCGGGAACTCCTACGAGCAGTACTTC. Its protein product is CSVLPGNSYEQYF.

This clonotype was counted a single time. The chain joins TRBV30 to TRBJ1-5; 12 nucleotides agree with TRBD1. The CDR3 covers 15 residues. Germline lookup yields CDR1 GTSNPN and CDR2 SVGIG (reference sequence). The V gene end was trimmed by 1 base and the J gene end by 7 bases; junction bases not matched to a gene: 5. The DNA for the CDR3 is TGTGCCTGGAGTGGGGACAGGGGGCAGGGGCAGCCCCAGCATTTT. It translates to CAWSGDRGQGQPQHF.

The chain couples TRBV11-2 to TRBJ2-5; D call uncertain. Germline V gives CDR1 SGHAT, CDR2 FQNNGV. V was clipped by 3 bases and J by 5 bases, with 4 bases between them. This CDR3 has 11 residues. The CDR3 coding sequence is TGTGCCAGCAGCTTTAGTGAGACCCAGTACTTC. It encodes CASSFSETQYF. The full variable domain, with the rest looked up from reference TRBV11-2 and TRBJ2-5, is EAGVAQSPRYKIIEKRQSVAFWCNPISGHATLYWYQQILGQGPKLLIQFQNNGVVDDSQLPKDRFSAERLKGVDSTLKIQPAKLEDSAVYLCASSFSETQYFGPGTRLLVL.

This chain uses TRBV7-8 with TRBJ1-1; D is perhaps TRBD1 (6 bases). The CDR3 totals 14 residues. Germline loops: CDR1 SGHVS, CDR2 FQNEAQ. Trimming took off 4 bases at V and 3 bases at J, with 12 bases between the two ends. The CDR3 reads CASSSQGGDTEAFF. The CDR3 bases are TGTGCCAGCAGCTCACAGGGAGGGGACACTGAAGCTTTCTTT.

The CDR3 loop reads CASSPRDNYEQYF. As DNA, the CDR3 is TGTGCCAGCTCACCACGGGACAACTACGAGCAGTACTTC. This rearrangement joins TRBV18 to TRBJ2-7; TRBD1 might be the D (6 bases). Trimming cost V 1 base and J 3 bases, with 7 bases left between them. Germline V gives CDR1 KGHSH, CDR2 LQKENI. The CDR3 consists of 13 residues.

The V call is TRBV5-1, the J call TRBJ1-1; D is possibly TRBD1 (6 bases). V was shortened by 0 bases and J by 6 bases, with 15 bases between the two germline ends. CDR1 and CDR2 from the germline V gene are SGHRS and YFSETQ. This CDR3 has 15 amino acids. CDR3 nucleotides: TGCGCCAGCAGCTTGGGGGGGGCGCGGACGGCTGAAGCTTTCTTT. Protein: CASSLGGARTAEAFF.

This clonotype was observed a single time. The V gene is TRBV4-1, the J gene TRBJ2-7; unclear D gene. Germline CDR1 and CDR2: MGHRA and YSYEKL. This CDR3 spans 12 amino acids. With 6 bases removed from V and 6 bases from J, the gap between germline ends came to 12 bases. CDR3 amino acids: CASSRSSAEQYF. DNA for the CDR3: TGCGCCAGCAGTCGCTCGAGTGCCGAGCAGTACTTC.

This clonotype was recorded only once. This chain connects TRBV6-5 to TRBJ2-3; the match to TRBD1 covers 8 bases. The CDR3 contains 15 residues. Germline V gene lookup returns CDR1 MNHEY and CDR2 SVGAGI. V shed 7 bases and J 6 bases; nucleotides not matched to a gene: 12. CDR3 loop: CASTEDRALADTQYF. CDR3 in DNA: TGTGCCAGCACCGAGGACAGGGCCCTCGCGGATACGCAGTATTTT.